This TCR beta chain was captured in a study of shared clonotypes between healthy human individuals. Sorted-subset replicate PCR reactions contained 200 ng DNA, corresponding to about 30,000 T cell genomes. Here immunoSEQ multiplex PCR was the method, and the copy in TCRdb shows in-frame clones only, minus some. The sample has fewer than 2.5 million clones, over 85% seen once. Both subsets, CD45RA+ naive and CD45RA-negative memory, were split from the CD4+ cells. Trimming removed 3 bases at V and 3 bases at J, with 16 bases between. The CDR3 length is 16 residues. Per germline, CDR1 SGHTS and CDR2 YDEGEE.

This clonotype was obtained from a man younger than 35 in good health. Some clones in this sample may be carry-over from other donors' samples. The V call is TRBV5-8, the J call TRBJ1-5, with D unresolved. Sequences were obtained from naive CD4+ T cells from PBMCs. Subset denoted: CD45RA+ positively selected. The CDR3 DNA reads TGTGCCAGCAGCTCCTATGCCTTATACAACAATCAGCCCCAGCATTTT. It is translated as CASSSYALYNNQPQHF.